This TCR beta chain was identified during a study of early T cells in non-severe SARS-CoV-2 infection. Unique molecular identifiers (one per individual cDNA molecule) were attached. TCRdb reanalysed the 5' RACE reads using MiXCR and keeps one entry per CDR3 protein. In the table there are some 57,000 distinct CDR3 sequences, 10% to 14% of which are singletons. Germline V CDR1 and CDR2: SGHRS, YFSETQ. The ends were cut back, 0 bases at V and 2 bases at J, with 7 bases in the middle. The length of the CDR3 is 14 residues. The origin of this receptor is an adult who was a healthcare worker with PCR-confirmed SARS-CoV-2 infection or an uninfected control (not recorded which). The J gene is TRBJ2-3, the V gene TRBV5-1, with D uncertain. Sequencing was done on a sample of whole blood. Here the CDR3 reads CASSLVTATDTQYF. The DNA for the CDR3 is TGCGCCAGCAGCTTGGTCACAGCCACAGATACGCAGTATTTT.